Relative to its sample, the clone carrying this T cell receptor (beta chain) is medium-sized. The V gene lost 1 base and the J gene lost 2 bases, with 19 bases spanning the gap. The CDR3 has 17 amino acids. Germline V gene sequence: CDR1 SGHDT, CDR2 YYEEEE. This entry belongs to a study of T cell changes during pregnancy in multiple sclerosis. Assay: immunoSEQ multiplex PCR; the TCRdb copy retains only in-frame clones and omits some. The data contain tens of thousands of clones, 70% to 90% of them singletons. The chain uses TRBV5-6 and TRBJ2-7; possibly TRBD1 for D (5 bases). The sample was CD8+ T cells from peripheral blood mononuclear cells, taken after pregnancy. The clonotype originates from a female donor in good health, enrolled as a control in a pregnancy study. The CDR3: CASSLKLWPVDTYEQYF. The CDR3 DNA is TGTGCCAGCAGCTTGAAACTTTGGCCGGTGGACACCTACGAGCAGTACTTC.